This T cell receptor beta chain was sequenced in a study of shared clonotypes between healthy human individuals. Across the whole study: Every donor yielded three CD4 naive, three CD4 memory, two CD8 naive and one CD8 memory plate. Findings of the study overall: It was observed that around 5% of naive CD4 clonotypes were shared across several donors. Rarefaction analysis demonstrated incomplete sorted-subset sequencing notwithstanding large depth.

Libraries were prepared by immunoSEQ multiplex PCR; TCRdb keeps only in-frame clonotypes and omits some of them. The sample holds about 1 million clones, under 80% seen once. As for this clone: The antigen is not known.

Input material: memory CD4+ T cells sorted from blood. Subset noted: CD45RA-negative fraction. This sequence originates from a man in his late teens or twenties in good health.

In nucleotides, the CDR3 is TGTGCCAGCCAAATGGGGACTGGGCTAAAAGGGAAACTGTTTTTT. Translation: CASQMGTGLKGKLFF. The V call is TRBV6-5, the J call TRBJ1-4; tentatively, D is TRBD1 (5 bases). Germline V gene lookup returns CDR1 MNHEY and CDR2 SVGAGI. Trimming pared 8 bases from V and 11 bases from J, leaving 24 bases between. The CDR3 has 15 amino acids.